The 30 T cell receptor beta chains below all came from one sample that was sequenced in a study of OX40 agonist ivuxolimab in advanced cancers. Using immunoSEQ multiplex PCR, the repertoire was profiled, and TCRdb retains in-frame clones only, with some absent. In the table there are 40,000 to 45,000 clones, around 90% of which are singletons. Sequencing was performed on CD4+ or CD8+ T cells sorted from blood, taken in a trial of the OX40 agonist ivuxolimab. These receptors were obtained from an adult with an advanced solid tumor such as melanoma, head and neck, liver or kidney cancer.

V is TRBV6-6 and J is TRBJ2-7; weak D call: TRBD2 (5 bases). CDR3 length: 15 amino acids. V lost 1 base, J lost 0 bases, and 10 bases lay in between. Looked up from germline, CDR1 is MNHNY and CDR2 is SVGAGI (reference sequence). The CDR3 reads CASSYWVSASYEQYF. In DNA, the CDR3 is TGTGCCAGCAGTTACTGGGTTAGCGCCTCCTACGAGCAGTACTTC.

This chain uses TRBV28 with TRBJ2-5; D not resolved. The end of the DNA aligns better with TRBJ2-7, so the J call may be wrong. CDR3 size: 12 residues. Per the germline V gene, CDR1 is MDHEN and CDR2 is SYDVKM. CDR3 coding DNA: TGTGCCAGCAGTCCGAACTCCTACGAGCAGTACTTC. This gives the protein CASSPNSYEQYF.

Of note for this clone: Its ends do not fully match the called genes, so a read error is possible. The gene calls are TRBV10-2 and TRBJ2-7, with a weak D call TRBD1 (6 bases). This CDR3 spans 15 amino acids. Germline V gene lookup returns CDR1 WSHSY and CDR2 SAAADI. CDR3 DNA sequence: TGCGCCGGCAGTGAGGTCGGACAGACTACCTACGAGCAGTACTTC. It encodes CAGSEVGQTTYEQYF.

The gene calls are TRBV4-1 and TRBJ2-3; 9 bases align to TRBD2. V gave up 5 bases and J gave up 4 bases; unmatched junction bases: 10. Germline values: CDR1 MGHRA, CDR2 YSYEKL. This CDR3 is built from 16 residues. The CDR3 DNA is TGCGCCAGCAGCTCGATTAGCGGGAGCCTCGCAGATACGCAGTATTTT. It yields the protein CASSSISGSLADTQYF.

This sequence joins TRBV6-1 and TRBJ1-4; a possible D gene is TRBD1 (5 bases). The V gene's germline CDR1 is MNHNS and CDR2 SASEGT. Trimming removed 2 bases at V and 8 bases at J, with 15 bases between. The CDR3 loop spans 15 amino acids. DNA for the CDR3: TGTGCCAGCAGTGAAAGCCTGACGGGACCAGAAAAACTGTTTTTT. It specifies CASSESLTGPEKLFF.

This clone was seen a few times. The chain employs TRBV4-1 and TRBJ1-2, with a possible D match to TRBD1 (6 bases). Looked up from germline, CDR1 is MGHRA and CDR2 is YSYEKL. With 1 base removed from V and 3 bases from J, the gap between germline ends came to 12 bases. This CDR3 is built from 15 residues. In DNA form, the CDR3 reads TGCGCCAGCAGCCAAGGCCGGGACACCCACTATGGCTACACCTTC. Translating gives CASSQGRDTHYGYTF.

This chain links TRBV6-5 with TRBJ2-7; the match to TRBD1 covers 11 bases. Losses at the gene ends were 2 bases for V and 5 bases for J; bases not matched to a gene: 5. Germline CDR1 is MNHEY and CDR2 is SVGAGI. This CDR3 spans 15 amino acids. The CDR3 spells CASSYGQGARNEQYF. CDR3 coding DNA: TGTGCCAGCAGTTACGGACAGGGGGCGAGAAACGAGCAGTACTTC.

The J gene is TRBJ2-6, the V gene TRBV4-1, with D tentatively TRBD1 (5 bases). The CDR3 extends over 17 amino acids. Trimming removed 1 base from V and 2 bases from J, with 12 bases in between. Germline CDR1 MGHRA, CDR2 YSYEKL. CDR3 sequence: CASSQVLLGPGANVLTF. The CDR3 region has the DNA TGCGCCAGCAGCCAAGTTCTATTGGGGCCTGGGGCCAACGTCCTGACTTTC.

In this sample, this clone turned up once. This chain connects TRBV6-5 to TRBJ2-1; TRBD2 matches at 10 bases. Germline V gene data show CDR1 as MNHEY and CDR2 as SVGAGI. This CDR3 spans 14 amino acids. Unmatched junction bases numbered 3, after V lost 5 bases and J lost 5 bases. Here the CDR3 DNA reads TGTGCCAGCAGTAGCGGGAGGGCCCACAATGAGCAGTTCTTC. Amino acids: CASSSGRAHNEQFF.

The chain combines TRBV29-1 with TRBJ2-1; no clear D gene. The CDR3 runs to 12 residues. Trimming took off 2 bases at V and 5 bases at J, with 7 bases between the two ends. Germline values: CDR1 SQVTM, CDR2 ANQGSEA. The CDR3 loop reads CSVEQADNEQFF. CDR3 in DNA: TGCAGCGTTGAACAGGCTGACAATGAGCAGTTCTTC.

This chain links TRBV13 with TRBJ1-4; possibly TRBD1 for D (5 bases). The V end was cut by 5 bases, the J end by 3 bases, with 13 bases between. Germline V gene data show CDR1 as PRHDT and CDR2 as FYEKMQ (reference sequence). The CDR3 is 15 amino acids. Here the CDR3 reads CASSIGRGANEKLFF. The CDR3 DNA reads TGTGCCAGCAGCATCGGACGAGGGGCTAATGAAAAACTGTTTTTT.

This rearrangement joins TRBV2 to TRBJ2-7; tentatively, D is TRBD1 or TRBD2 (6 bases each). The CDR3 runs 15 residues. The germline V gene has CDR1 SNHLY and CDR2 FYNNEI. V was clipped by 5 bases and J by 2 bases, with 16 bases between them. The CDR3 DNA is TGTGCCAGCAGTTTATTTGGGGGGCGCACCTACGAGCAGTACTTC. This translates into CASSLFGGRTYEQYF.

There are a few counts of this clone. The genes are TRBV27 and TRBJ1-1; 8 bases align to TRBD1. The CDR3 is 15 amino acids. Germline V gene lookup returns CDR1 MNHEY and CDR2 SMNVEV (reference sequence). With V trimmed by 5 bases and J by 4 bases, 9 bases remained unmatched. The CDR3 loop is CASSGGQGRRTEAFF. Written as DNA, the CDR3 is TGTGCCAGCAGTGGAGGACAGGGACGGCGCACTGAAGCTTTCTTT.

The chain couples TRBV7-2 to TRBJ1-2; weak D call: TRBD1 (6 bases). This CDR3 is 14 amino acids long. V was clipped by 5 bases and J by 4 bases, with 14 bases between them. Germline V gene data show CDR1 as SGHTA and CDR2 as FQGNSA. CDR3 residues: CASSGLGHSYGYTF. The CDR3 nucleotides read TGTGCCAGCAGCGGCCTGGGACACAGCTATGGCTACACCTTC.

This clone is a singleton in its sample. This chain connects TRBV4-1 to TRBJ1-2; 7 bases map to TRBD1. CDR1 is MGHRA and CDR2 is YSYEKL in the germline V gene. With V trimmed by 4 bases and J by 5 bases, 16 bases remained unmatched. This CDR3 region has 17 residues. The CDR3 DNA follows: TGCGCCAGCAGCCCTGACCCGGTAGGGGGCAATTGGTATGGCTACACCTTC. It codes for CASSPDPVGGNWYGYTF.

The chain joins TRBV6-5 to TRBJ1-5; 8 bases agree with TRBD1. CDR1 and CDR2 from the germline V gene are MNHEY and SVGAGI. This CDR3 comprises 14 residues. The ends lost 6 bases at V and 7 bases at J; junction bases unmatched: 8. The CDR3 nucleotides are TGTGCCAGCAGCCCCGGACAGGGCTGGCAGCCCCAGCATTTT. It specifies CASSPGQGWQPQHF.

The chain is built from TRBV11-3 and TRBJ1-4; TRBD1 matches 7 bases. CDR3 length: 12 amino acids. Germline-derived CDR1 and CDR2 are SGHNT and YENEEA. V lost 5 bases, J lost 8 bases, and 2 bases stayed unmatched. CDR3: CASSQGEEKLFF. The CDR3, as DNA: TGTGCCAGCAGCCAGGGGGAAGAAAAACTGTTTTTT. The full variable domain, completed using reference TRBV11-3 and TRBJ1-4, is EAGVVQSPRYKIIEKKQPVAFWCNPISGHNTLYWYLQNLGQGPELLIRYENEEAVDDSQLPKDRFSAERLKGVDSTLKIQPAELGDSAVYLCASSQGEEKLFFGSGTQLSVL.

The rearrangement joins TRBV6-7 to TRBJ1-4; D call uncertain. TRBV6-7 falls under the ORF class, with uncertain function. V lost 2 bases and J lost 8, with 12 bases in between. This CDR3 spans 14 amino acids. In nucleotides, the CDR3 is TGTGCCAGCAGTTACAGGACCCCCGGCGAAAAACTGTTTTTT. Its protein product is CASSYRTPGEKLFF.

CDR3 protein: CASSREGSKNEQYF. In DNA, the CDR3 is TGTGCCAGCAGTCGGGAGGGCAGTAAAAACGAGCAGTACTTC. The chain joins TRBV27 to TRBJ2-7, with 8 bases matching TRBD2. With 5 bases clipped from V and 5 bases from J, the junction kept 8 bases outside the gene matches. Germline loops: CDR1 MNHEY, CDR2 SMNVEV (reference sequence). This CDR3 has 14 amino acids.

This clone has just a few counts. V and J are TRBV2 and TRBJ2-1; D perhaps matches TRBD2 (5 bases). This CDR3 is 14 amino acids long. Looked up from germline, CDR1 is SNHLY and CDR2 is FYNNEI. V shed 10 bases and J shed 0 bases, with 13 bases lying between them. CDR3 sequence reads: CANNRADSYNEQFF. CDR3 DNA: TGTGCCAACAATAGAGCGGACTCCTACAATGAGCAGTTCTTC. Combining the CDR3 with reference TRBV2 and TRBJ2-1 gives the whole variable domain EPEVTQTPSHQVTQMGQEVILRCVPISNHLYFYWYRQILGQKVEFLVSFYNNEISEKSEIFDDQFSVERPDGSNFTLKIRSTKLEDSAMYFCANNRADSYNEQFFGPGTRLTVL.

The genes are TRBV29-1 and TRBJ2-3; 7 bases align to TRBD2. J gave up 0 bases and V 3 bases, and 3 bases lay outside the gene matches. Germline CDR1 SQVTM, CDR2 ANQGSEA. The CDR3 length is 14 residues. The DNA of the CDR3 is TGCAGCGTTGAGGGGGGAGGGAGCACAGATACGCAGTATTTT. As protein: CSVEGGGSTDTQYF.

This clone was detected only once. The rearrangement joins TRBV10-3 to TRBJ2-7; no definite D call. Trimming pared 0 bases from V and 7 bases from J, leaving 10 bases between. The length of the CDR3 is 13 residues. CDR1 and CDR2 (germline): ENHRY, SYGVKD. The CDR3 DNA follows: TGTGCCATCAGTGAGTCGACGGGCTGGGAGCAGTACTTC. This translates into CAISESTGWEQYF.

The V gene is TRBV28, the J gene TRBJ2-7, with D possibly TRBD1 on 5 matching bases. The CDR3 consists of 13 residues. The V gene lost 6 bases and the J gene lost 1 base, with 10 bases spanning the gap. CDR1 and CDR2 from the germline V gene are MDHEN and SYDVKM. The CDR3 bases are TGTGCCAGCAGCCCAGACAGTTCCTACGAGCAGTACTTC. Protein: CASSPDSSYEQYF.

The chain carries TRBV27 and TRBJ1-1; D gene unclear. Trimming took off 3 bases at V and 2 bases at J, with 10 bases between the two ends. Germline loops: CDR1 MNHEY, CDR2 SMNVEV (reference sequence). The CDR3 has 14 residues. CDR3: CASSLSWGNTEAFF. For the CDR3, the DNA is TGTGCCAGCAGTTTGTCATGGGGTAACACTGAAGCTTTCTTT.

The chain recombines TRBV18 with TRBJ2-6; no reliable D call. Trimming took off 6 bases at V and 1 base at J, with 16 bases between the two ends. Germline V gene lookup returns CDR1 KGHSH and CDR2 LQKENI. This CDR3 comprises 17 residues. The CDR3 here is CASSLRTQVSGANVLTF. DNA for the CDR3: TGTGCCAGCTCCCTGAGGACCCAGGTTTCTGGGGCCAACGTCCTGACTTTC.

The chain couples TRBV19 to TRBJ2-7; D call uncertain. The CDR3 consists of 13 residues. The germline CDR1 and CDR2 sequences are LNHDA and SQIVND (reference sequence). The germline V and J ends were trimmed by 4 bases and 0 bases, with 7 bases remaining between them. The CDR3 sequence: CASSTTVSYEQYF. Written as DNA, the CDR3 is TGTGCCAGTAGTACGACGGTCTCCTACGAGCAGTACTTC. The full variable domain, completed using reference TRBV19 and TRBJ2-7, is DGGITQSPKYLFRKEGQNVTLSCEQNLNHDAMYWYRQDPGQGLRLIYYSQIVNDFQKGDIAEGYSVSREKKESFPLTVTSAQKNPTAFYLCASSTTVSYEQYFGPGTRLTVT.

V usage is TRBV7-9 and J usage is TRBJ1-5; D uncertain. V was shortened by 4 bases and J by 10 bases, with 17 bases between the two germline ends. Germline V gene data show CDR1 as SEHNR and CDR2 as FQNEAQ (reference sequence). CDR3 length: 14 amino acids. In DNA, the CDR3 is TGTGCCAGCAGCTCTTCCGGGTCCACACATCCCCAGCATTTT. Translated: CASSSSGSTHPQHF.

This chain joins TRBV7-9 and TRBJ1-1, with D perhaps TRBD1 (5 bases). V lost 7 bases to trimming and J lost 4 bases, with 16 bases between them. Germline assignment: CDR1 SEHNR and CDR2 FQNEAQ (reference sequence). The CDR3 is made up of 14 amino acids. CDR3: CASIFPGRFTEAFF. In nucleotides, the CDR3 is TGTGCCAGCATCTTTCCGGGGCGATTCACTGAAGCTTTCTTT. The whole variable domain, remainder taken from reference TRBV7-9 and TRBJ1-1, is DTGVSQNPRHKITKRGQNVTFRCDPISEHNRLYWYRQTLGQGPEFLTYFQNEAQLEKSRLLSDRFSAERPKGSFSTLEIQRTEQGDSAMYLCASIFPGRFTEAFFGQGTRLTVV.

The chain has TRBV14 and TRBJ2-7; the D is unclear. The CDR3 spans 11 residues. From germline, CDR1 is SGHDN and CDR2 FVKESK. V was clipped by 5 bases and J by 3 bases, with 5 bases between them. The DNA for the CDR3 is TGTGCCAGCAGCTATTACTACGAGCAGTACTTC. Translating gives CASSYYYEQYF. Filled out from reference TRBV14 and TRBJ2-7, the complete variable domain reads EAGVTQFPSHSVIEKGQTVTLRCDPISGHDNLYWYRRVMGKEIKFLLHFVKESKQDESGMPNNRFLAERTGGTYSTLKVQPAELEDSGVYFCASSYYYEQYFGPGTRLTVT.

The rearrangement links TRBV4-1 to TRBJ2-7; 10 bases fit TRBD2. J was trimmed by 2 bases and V by 1 base; bases with no gene match: 2. In germline, CDR1 is MGHRA, CDR2 YSYEKL. The CDR3 has 15 residues. Here the CDR3 reads CASSQAGLAAYEQYF. The CDR3 DNA is TGCGCCAGCAGCCAAGCCGGACTAGCGGCCTACGAGCAGTACTTC.